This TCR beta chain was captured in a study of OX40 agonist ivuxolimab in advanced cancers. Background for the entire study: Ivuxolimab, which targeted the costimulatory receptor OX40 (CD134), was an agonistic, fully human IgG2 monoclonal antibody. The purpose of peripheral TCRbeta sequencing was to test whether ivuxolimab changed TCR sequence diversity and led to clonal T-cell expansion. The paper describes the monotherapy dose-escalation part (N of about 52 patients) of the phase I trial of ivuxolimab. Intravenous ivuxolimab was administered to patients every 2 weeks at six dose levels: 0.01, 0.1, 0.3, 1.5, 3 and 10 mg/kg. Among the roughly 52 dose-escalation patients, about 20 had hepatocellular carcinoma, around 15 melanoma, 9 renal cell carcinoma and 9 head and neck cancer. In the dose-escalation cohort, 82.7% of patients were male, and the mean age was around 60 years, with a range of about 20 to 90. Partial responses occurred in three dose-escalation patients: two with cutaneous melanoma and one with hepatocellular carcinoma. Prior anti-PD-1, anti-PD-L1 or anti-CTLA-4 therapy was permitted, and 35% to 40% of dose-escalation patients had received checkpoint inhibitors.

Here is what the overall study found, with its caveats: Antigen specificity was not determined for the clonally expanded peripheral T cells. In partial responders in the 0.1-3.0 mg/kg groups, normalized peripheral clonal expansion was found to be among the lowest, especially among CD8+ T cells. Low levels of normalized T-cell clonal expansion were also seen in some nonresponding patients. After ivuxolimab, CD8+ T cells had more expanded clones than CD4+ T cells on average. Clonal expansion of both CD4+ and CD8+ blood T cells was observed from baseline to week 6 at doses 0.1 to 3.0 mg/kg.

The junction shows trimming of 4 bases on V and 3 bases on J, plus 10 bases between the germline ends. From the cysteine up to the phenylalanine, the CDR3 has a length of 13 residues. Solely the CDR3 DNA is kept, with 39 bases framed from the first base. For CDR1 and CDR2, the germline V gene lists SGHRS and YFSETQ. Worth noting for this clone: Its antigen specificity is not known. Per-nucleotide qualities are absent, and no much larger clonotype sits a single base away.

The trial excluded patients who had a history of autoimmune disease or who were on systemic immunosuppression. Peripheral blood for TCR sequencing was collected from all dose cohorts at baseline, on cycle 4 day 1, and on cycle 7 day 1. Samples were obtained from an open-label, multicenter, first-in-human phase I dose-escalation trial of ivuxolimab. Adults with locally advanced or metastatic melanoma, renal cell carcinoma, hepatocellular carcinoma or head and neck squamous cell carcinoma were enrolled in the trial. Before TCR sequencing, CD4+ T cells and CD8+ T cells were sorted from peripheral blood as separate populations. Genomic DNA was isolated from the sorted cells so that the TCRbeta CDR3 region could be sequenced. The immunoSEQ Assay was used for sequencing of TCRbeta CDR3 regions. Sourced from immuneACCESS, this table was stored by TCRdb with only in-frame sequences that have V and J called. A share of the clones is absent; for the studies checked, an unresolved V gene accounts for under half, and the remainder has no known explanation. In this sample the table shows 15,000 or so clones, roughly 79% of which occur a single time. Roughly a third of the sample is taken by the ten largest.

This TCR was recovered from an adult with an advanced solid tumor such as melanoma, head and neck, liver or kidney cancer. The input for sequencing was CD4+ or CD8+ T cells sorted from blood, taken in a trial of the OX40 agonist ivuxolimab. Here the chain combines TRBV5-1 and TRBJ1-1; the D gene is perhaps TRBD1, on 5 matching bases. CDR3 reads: CASSRPTDTEAFF. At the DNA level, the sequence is TGCGCCAGCAGCAGACCGACAGACACTGAAGCTTTCTTT.